This entry lists 10 T cell receptor beta chains sequenced from one sample in a study of blood T cell repertoires in COVID-19. Some clones are missing from TCRdb's copy, which holds only in-frame ones; the method was immunoSEQ multiplex PCR. Among approximately 230,000 clones listed, about 80% were seen once. The source material was PBMCs or T cells enriched from blood (not recorded which). These receptors were collected from a man aged 40-55 years who had recovered from COVID-19.

This clone has just one count. The V gene is TRBV28, the J gene TRBJ1-6, with D perhaps TRBD1 (6 bases). Germline CDR1 is MDHEN and CDR2 is SYDVKM. The CDR3 has 13 residues. Trimming left V 10 bases short and J 10 bases short, with 17 bases between. The CDR3 here is CATLSQGRSPLHF. The CDR3 region has the DNA TGTGCCACCCTCTCACAGGGTCGATCACCCCTCCACTTT.

The chain couples TRBV28 to TRBJ1-6; D gene unclear. The V end lost 8 bases, the J end lost 7 bases, and 9 bases lay between the germline ends. This CDR3 has 12 residues. Germline CDR1 is MDHEN and CDR2 is SYDVKM. DNA for the CDR3: TGTGCCAGCCGGGTCTCAAATTCACCCCTCCACTTT. Translated, it gives CASRVSNSPLHF.

The V gene is TRBV28, the J gene TRBJ1-1, with a weak D call TRBD1 (6 bases). CDR3 length: 16 amino acids. The germline gives CDR1 MDHEN, CDR2 SYDVKM. The ends were cut back, 6 bases at V and 4 bases at J, with 21 bases in the middle. DNA of the CDR3: TGTGCCAGCAGACCGCGGGGGGGCAAGGGATCCACTGAAGCTTTCTTT. It specifies CASRPRGGKGSTEAFF.

This rearrangement joins TRBV30 to TRBJ1-5; D is ambiguous. The V and J ends lost 3 bases and 15 bases respectively, with 18 bases between them. Germline CDR1 and CDR2: GTSNPN and SVGIG (reference sequence). The CDR3 sequence is 12 residues long. CDR3 in amino acids: CAWSQKAGLAHF. DNA of the CDR3: TGTGCCTGGAGCCAAAAGGCCGGACTAGCGCATTTT.

This chain connects TRBV18 to TRBJ2-2, with 7 bases lining up with TRBD1. J was trimmed by 5 bases and V by 3 bases; bases with no gene match: 9. Per the germline V gene, CDR1 is KGHSH and CDR2 is LQKENI. The CDR3 runs 16 residues. The CDR3 sequence is CASSPRTSQGTGELFF. CDR3 DNA: TGTGCCAGCTCACCTAGGACGTCACAGGGGACCGGGGAGCTGTTTTTT.

This clone was seen only once. The gene calls are TRBV11-2 and TRBJ2-5, with 10 bases aligning to TRBD1. V was clipped by 4 bases and J by 1 base; unmatched bases: 3. Germline lookup yields CDR1 SGHAT and CDR2 FQNNGV. CDR3 length: 15 residues. The CDR3 loop reads CASSSWTGGQETQYF. CDR3 DNA: TGTGCCAGCAGCTCGTGGACAGGGGGCCAAGAGACCCAGTACTTC.

This chain connects TRBV27 to TRBJ2-1; the match to TRBD2 covers 10 bases. Looked up from germline, CDR1 is MNHEY and CDR2 is SMNVEV (reference sequence). Unmatched junction bases numbered 14, after V lost 5 bases and J lost 7 bases. The CDR3 spans 17 residues. The CDR3 loop is CASSPLPIAGGINEQFF. The CDR3 DNA sequence: TGTGCCAGCAGTCCCCTCCCAATAGCGGGGGGAATTAATGAGCAGTTCTTC.

J is TRBJ1-2 and V is TRBV6-4; 10 nucleotides agree with TRBD1. The CDR3 totals 15 residues. Unmatched junction bases numbered 10, after V lost 8 bases and J lost 4 bases. Per the germline V gene, CDR1 is MRHNA and CDR2 is SNTAGT. The CDR3: CASSATGGASYGYTF. The CDR3 nucleotides read TGTGCCAGCTCCGCGACAGGGGGCGCTTCCTATGGCTACACCTTC.

The chain recombines TRBV4-1 with TRBJ2-1; D may be TRBD2 (7 bases). Between the trimmed V and J ends, which lost 4 bases and 8 bases, there was a span of 18 bases. The CDR3 sequence is 15 residues long. Germline V lookup: CDR1 MGHRA, CDR2 YSYEKL. CDR3 residues: CASSRKRGGLDEQFF. For the CDR3, the DNA is TGCGCCAGCAGCCGAAAAAGGGGGGGATTGGATGAGCAGTTCTTC.

The CDR3 sequence is CASTRTGRNSPLHF. The CDR3 coding sequence is TGTGCCAGCACAAGGACAGGGAGAAATTCACCCCTCCACTTT. The chain combines TRBV7-8 with TRBJ1-6, with 8 positions matching TRBD1. CDR3 size: 14 residues. CDR1 and CDR2 from the germline V gene are SGHVS and FQNEAQ. V shed 7 bases and J 7 bases; nucleotides not matched to a gene: 6.